Sequencing of this T cell receptor (beta chain) was carried out in a study of blood T cell repertoires in COVID-19. Between the trimmed V and J ends, which lost 6 bases and 6 bases, there was a span of 11 bases. The CDR3 runs 13 residues. The germline V gene encodes CDR1 MNHEY and CDR2 SVGAGI. The data were produced by immunoSEQ multiplex PCR, yet TCRdb's version contains in-frame clones alone and is incomplete. Seen here are 100,000 to 150,000 clones, around 86% observed once, and the top ten hold under 7%. The V gene is TRBV6-5, the J gene TRBJ1-4, with a possible D match to TRBD1 (6 bases). The sequence was obtained from an elderly man with active or convalescent COVID-19. Sequenced: peripheral blood. The CDR3 loop reads CASRDSPDEKLFF. CDR3 bases: TGTGCCAGCAGGGACAGTCCAGATGAAAAACTGTTTTTT.